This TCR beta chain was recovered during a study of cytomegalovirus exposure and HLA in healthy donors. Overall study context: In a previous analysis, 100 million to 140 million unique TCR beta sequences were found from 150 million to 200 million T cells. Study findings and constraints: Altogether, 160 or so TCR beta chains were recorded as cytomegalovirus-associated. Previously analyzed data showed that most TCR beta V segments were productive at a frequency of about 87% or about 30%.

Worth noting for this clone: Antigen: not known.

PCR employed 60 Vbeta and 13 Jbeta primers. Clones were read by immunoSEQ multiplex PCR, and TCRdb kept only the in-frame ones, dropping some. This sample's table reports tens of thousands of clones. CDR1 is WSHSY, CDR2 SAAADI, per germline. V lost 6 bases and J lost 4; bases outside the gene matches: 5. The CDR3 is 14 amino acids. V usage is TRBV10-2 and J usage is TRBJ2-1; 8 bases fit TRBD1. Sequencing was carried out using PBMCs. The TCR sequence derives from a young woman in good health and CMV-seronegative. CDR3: CASSPGQVYNEQFF. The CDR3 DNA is TGCGCCAGCAGCCCGGGACAGGTTTACAATGAGCAGTTCTTC.